This T cell receptor (beta chain) was sequenced for a study of prognosis after radiotherapy for stage I lung cancer. The wider study: Medical inoperability applied to all of the non-small cell lung cancer patients. Distant metastases arose in a handful of patients, median approximately 7 months post-radiotherapy; about 15 had no significant progression.

Template was genomic DNA; TCR beta CDR3 amplified in two multiplex PCR rounds. Amplification in first-round PCR relied on primers specific to each TRBV and TRBJ gene. Via MiXCR, TCRdb re-called the multiplex PCR reads, giving one row per CDR3 protein. The sample holds 30,000 to 35,000 distinct CDR3 sequences, around 48% seen once. This clonotype was counted many times. This TCR was sampled from a donor over 45 with non-small cell lung cancer. The sequences come from PBMCs, collected before or after stereotactic body radiation therapy (not recorded which).

As DNA, the CDR3 is TGTGCCAGCAGTGAAGCGCAACGGGGTATTACCTACGAGCAGTACTTC. The encoded protein is CASSEAQRGITYEQYF. This rearrangement joins TRBV6-1 to TRBJ2-7; a weak D match, TRBD2 (5 bases). V gave up 0 bases and J gave up 2 bases, with 14 bases separating them. CDR3 length: 16 residues. Per the germline V gene, CDR1 is MNHNS and CDR2 is SASEGT.